This T cell receptor beta chain originates from a study of blood T cell repertoires in COVID-19. Seattle participants joined during active infection and were tracked over time. The protocol was immunoSEQ multiplex PCR, while the TCRdb copy is restricted to in-frame clones and leaves out a portion. The sample shows some 230,000 clones, approximately 86% of them seen only once. The germline CDR1 and CDR2 sequences are SNHLY and FYNNEI. The V end was cut by 8 bases, the J end by 1 base, with 11 bases between. CDR3 length: 14 residues. Sequencing used peripheral blood. The rearrangement links TRBV2 to TRBJ1-4; TRBD1 might be the D (6 bases). The receptor's source is a woman aged 45-60 years with COVID-19, enrolled during active disease. The CDR3 loop reads CASVEDRTNEKLFF. The DNA of the CDR3 is TGTGCCAGCGTTGAGGACAGAACTAATGAAAAACTGTTTTTT.